This paragraph reports one TCR beta chain. Its binding antigen is unknown. No much larger clone exists at a distance of one base, and base qualities are not known. TCRbeta CDR3 regions were amplified from genomic DNA by means of the immunoSEQ Assay, a bias-controlled multiplex PCR. In the authors' own workflow: Nucleated cell counts per sample were estimated from amplification of reference gene primers within the assay. Sequence reads were collapsed and filtered to measure the absolute abundance of every unique TCRbeta CDR3 rearrangement. For each sample, productive Simpson clonality was calculated as the square root of Simpson's diversity index across productive rearrangements. The immuneACCESS repertoire file appears here via TCRdb, limited to in-frame rearrangements. These files lack a portion of the clones; in checked studies, under half of the deficit traces to unresolved V genes, and the cause of the others is not known. That table furnishes V, J and clone size, whereas the DNA furnished D and trimming. The sample contains roughly 230,000 clones, 80% to 85% of them found a single time. Of the sample, approximately 4.7% is held by the ten largest clones.

The data originate from a study of blood T cell repertoires in COVID-19 (dated by TCRdb to about 2020). About the full investigation: Samples covering the acute and convalescent phases of COVID-19 were provided by collaborators in the United States, Italy and Spain. The prospective study material was composed of cDNA or gDNA derived from T cells, B-cell-depleted T cells, or PBMCs. Deeply sampled blood TCRbeta repertoires from subjects exposed to, actively infected with, or recovered from COVID-19 were included in the dataset. The repertoires were made available in a free public database intended to serve as a resource for research on the immune response to SARS-CoV-2. The samples were drawn from two sources: the first 160 participants of the ongoing ImmuneRACE study, and 1,200 or so subjects contributed by 6 global collaborators. The sample metadata nearly always contained a de-identified subject ID, COVID-19 status, age in years and sex. HLA class I and class II types, where available, came from metadata supplied by the sample provider rather than from assay-based typing. Paper-wide results and their limitations: How much clinical and demographic metadata was included differed by source and by participant, and the metadata was provided uncurated.

Whole blood was collected in K2EDTA tubes by collaborating institutions according to the institutions' own protocols. Collaborator samples were shipped for TCRbeta analysis as frozen whole blood, isolated PBMCs, or DNA extracted from either sample type. CDR1 and CDR2 are read off the germline V gene as SGHVS and FNYEAQ. A distance of 9 bases separates the germline ends of V and J, which lose 3 bases and 10 bases respectively. The CDR3 holds 11 amino acids from the cysteine to the phenylalanine. The entry retains the CDR3 DNA only, 33 bases that are in frame from base 1. The TCR comes from a man in his fifties with active or convalescent COVID-19. The rearranged segments are TRBV7-6 and TRBJ1-2, with the D gene uncertain. The sample consisted of peripheral blood. The bases read TGTGCCAGCAGCTTGAGGCCGGCCTACACCTTC. Translated, it gives CASSLRPAYTF.